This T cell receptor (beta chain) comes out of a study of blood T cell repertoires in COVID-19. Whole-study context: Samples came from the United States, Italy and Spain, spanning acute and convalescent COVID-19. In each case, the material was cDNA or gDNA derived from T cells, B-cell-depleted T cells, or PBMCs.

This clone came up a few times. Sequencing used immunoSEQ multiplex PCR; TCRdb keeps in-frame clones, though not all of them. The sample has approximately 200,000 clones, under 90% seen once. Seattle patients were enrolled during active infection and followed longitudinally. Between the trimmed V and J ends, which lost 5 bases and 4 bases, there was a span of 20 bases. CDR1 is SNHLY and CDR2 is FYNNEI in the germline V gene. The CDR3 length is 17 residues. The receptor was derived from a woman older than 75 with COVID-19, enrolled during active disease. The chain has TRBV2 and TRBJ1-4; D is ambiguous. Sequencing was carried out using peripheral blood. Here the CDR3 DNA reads TGTGCCAGCAGTCCCGCTGAAGGAGGGCGGAATAATGAAAAACTGTTTTTT. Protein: CASSPAEGGRNNEKLFF.